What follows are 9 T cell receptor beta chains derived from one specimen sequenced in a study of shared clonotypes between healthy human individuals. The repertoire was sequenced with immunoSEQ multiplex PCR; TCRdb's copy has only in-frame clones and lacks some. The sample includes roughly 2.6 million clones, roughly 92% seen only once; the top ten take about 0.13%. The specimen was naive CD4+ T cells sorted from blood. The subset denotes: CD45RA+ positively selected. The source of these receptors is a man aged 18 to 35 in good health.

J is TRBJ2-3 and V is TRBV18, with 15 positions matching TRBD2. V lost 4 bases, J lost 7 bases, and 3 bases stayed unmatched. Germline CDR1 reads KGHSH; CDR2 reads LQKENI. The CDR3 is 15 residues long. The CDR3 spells CASSRGLAGGYTQYF. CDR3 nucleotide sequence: TGTGCCAGCTCACGGGGACTAGCGGGAGGATATACGCAGTATTTT.

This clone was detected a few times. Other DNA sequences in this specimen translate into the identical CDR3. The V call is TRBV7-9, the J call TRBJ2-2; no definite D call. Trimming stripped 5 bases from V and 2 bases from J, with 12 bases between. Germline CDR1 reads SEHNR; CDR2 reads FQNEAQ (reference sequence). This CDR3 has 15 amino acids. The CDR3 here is CASSPGQTNTGELFF. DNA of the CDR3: TGTGCCAGCAGCCCTGGGCAGACAAACACCGGGGAGCTGTTTTTT.

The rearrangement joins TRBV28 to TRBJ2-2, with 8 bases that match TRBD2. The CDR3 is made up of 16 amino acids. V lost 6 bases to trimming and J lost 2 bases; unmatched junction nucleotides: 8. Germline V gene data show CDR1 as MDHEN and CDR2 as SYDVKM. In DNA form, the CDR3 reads TGTGCCAGCAGCCCGACGGGGGGGACCAACACCGGGGAGCTGTTTTTT. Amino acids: CASSPTGGTNTGELFF.

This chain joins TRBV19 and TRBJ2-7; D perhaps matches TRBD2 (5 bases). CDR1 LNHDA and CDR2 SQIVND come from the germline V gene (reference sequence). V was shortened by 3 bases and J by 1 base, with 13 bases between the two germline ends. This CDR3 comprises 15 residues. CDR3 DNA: TGTGCCAGTAGTATCTCAGGTGAGGGATCCTACGAGCAGTACTTC. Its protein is CASSISGEGSYEQYF.

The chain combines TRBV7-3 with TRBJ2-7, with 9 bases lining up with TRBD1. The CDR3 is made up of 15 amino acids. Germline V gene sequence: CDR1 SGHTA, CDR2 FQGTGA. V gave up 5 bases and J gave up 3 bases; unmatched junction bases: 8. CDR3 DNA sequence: TGTGCCAGCAGCGCCACAGGGGGCGCTTTCTACGAGCAGTACTTC. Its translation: CASSATGGAFYEQYF.

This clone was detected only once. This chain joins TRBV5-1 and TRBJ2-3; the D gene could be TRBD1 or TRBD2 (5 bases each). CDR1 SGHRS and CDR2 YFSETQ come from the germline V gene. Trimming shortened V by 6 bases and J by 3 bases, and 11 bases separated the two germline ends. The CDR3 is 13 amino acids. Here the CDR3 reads CASKVEGTDTQYF. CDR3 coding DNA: TGCGCCAGCAAGGTAGAGGGGACAGATACGCAGTATTTT.

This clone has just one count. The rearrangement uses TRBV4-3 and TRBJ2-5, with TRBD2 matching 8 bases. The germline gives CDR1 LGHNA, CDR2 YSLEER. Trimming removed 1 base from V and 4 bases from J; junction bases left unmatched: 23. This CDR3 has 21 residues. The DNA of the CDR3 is TGCGCCAGCAGCCAAGGTGAGGGGTTAGCCTGGACTAGCCTCTTCGGAGAGACCCAGTACTTC. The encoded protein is CASSQGEGLAWTSLFGETQYF.

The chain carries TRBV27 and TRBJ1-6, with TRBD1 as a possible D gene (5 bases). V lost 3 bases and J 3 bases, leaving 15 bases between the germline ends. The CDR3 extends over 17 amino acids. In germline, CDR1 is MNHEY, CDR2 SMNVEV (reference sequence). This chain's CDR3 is CASSFRAWGDYNSPLHF. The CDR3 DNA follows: TGTGCCAGCAGTTTCCGCGCATGGGGGGACTATAATTCACCCCTCCACTTT.

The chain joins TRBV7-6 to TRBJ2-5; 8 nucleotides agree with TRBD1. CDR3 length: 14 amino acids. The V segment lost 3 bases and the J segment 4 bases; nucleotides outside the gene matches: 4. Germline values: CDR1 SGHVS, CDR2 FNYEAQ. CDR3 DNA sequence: TGTGCCAGCAGCTTCCAGGACAGGGCAGAGACCCAGTACTTC. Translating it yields CASSFQDRAETQYF. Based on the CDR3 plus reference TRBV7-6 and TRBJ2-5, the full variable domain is GAGVSQSPRYKVTKRGQDVALRCDPISGHVSLYWYRQALGQGPEFLTYFNYEAQQDKSGLPNDRFSAERPEGSISTLTIQRTEQRDSAMYRCASSFQDRAETQYFGPGTRLLVL.